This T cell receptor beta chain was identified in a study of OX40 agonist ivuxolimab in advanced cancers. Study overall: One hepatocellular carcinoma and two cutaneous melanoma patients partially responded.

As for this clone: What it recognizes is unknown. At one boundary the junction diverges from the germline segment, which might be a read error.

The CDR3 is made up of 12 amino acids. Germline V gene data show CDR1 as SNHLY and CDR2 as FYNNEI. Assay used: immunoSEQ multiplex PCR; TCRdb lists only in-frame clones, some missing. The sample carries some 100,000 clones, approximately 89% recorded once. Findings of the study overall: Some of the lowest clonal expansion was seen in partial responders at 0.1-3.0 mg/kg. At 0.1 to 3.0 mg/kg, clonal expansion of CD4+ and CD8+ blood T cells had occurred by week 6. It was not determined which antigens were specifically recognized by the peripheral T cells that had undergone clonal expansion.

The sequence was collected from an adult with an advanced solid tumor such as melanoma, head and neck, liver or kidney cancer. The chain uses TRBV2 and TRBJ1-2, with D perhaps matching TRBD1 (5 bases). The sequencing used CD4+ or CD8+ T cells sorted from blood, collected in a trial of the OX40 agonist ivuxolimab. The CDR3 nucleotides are TGTGCCAGCAGTGAGGGACCTAGAAGGTACTCCTTC. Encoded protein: CASSEGPRRYSF.